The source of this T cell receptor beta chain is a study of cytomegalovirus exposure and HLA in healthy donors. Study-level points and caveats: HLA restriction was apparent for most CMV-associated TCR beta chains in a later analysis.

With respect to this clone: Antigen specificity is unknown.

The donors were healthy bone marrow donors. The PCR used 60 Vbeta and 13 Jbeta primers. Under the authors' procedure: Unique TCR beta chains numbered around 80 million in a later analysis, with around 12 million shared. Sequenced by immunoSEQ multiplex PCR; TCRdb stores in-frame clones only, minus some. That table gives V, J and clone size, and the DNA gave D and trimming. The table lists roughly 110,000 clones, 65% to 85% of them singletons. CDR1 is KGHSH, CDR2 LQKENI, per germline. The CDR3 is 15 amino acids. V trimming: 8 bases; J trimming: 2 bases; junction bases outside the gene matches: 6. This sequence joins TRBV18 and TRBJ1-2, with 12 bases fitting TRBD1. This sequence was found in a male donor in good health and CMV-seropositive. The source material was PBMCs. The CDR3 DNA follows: TGTGCCAGCGCCGGGACAGGGGGCCGAAACTATGGCTACACCTTC. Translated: CASAGTGGRNYGYTF.